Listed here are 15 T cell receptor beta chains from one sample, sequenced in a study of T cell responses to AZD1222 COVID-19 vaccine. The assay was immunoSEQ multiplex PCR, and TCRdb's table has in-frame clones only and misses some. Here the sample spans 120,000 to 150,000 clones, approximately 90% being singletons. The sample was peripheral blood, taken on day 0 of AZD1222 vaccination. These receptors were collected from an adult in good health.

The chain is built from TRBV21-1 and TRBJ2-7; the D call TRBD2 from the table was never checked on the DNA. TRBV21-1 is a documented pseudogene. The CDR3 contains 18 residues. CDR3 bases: TGTGCCAGCAGCTCGGGACTAGCGGGTTCCGTCGGCTCCTACGAGCAGTACTTC. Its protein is CASSSGLAGSVGSYEQYF.

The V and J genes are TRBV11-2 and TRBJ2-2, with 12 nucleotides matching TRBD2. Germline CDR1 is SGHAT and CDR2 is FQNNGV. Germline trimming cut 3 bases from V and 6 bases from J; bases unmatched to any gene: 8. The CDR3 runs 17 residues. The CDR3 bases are TGTGCCAGCAGCTTCCCATCTAGCGGGGGGGCTTCCGGGGAGCTGTTTTTT. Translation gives CASSFPSSGGASGELFF.

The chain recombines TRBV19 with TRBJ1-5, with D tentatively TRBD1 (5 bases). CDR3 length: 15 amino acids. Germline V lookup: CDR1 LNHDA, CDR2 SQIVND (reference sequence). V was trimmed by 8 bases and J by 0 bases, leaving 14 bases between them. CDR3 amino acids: CASQRGGGSNQPQHF. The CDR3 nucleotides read TGTGCCAGTCAGCGGGGTGGGGGTAGCAATCAGCCCCAGCATTTT.

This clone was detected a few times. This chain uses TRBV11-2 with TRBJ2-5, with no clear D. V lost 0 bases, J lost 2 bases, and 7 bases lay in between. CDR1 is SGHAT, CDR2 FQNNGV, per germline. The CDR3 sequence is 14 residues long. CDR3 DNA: TGTGCCAGCAGCTTAGAACGGCTTCAAGAGACCCAGTACTTC. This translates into CASSLERLQETQYF.

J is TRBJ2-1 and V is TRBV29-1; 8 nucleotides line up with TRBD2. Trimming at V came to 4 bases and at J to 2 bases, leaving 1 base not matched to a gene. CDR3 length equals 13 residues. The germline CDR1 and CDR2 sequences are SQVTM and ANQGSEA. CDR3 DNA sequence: TGCAGCGTTGGGCGGGAGGCCTACAATGAGCAGTTCTTC. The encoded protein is CSVGREAYNEQFF.

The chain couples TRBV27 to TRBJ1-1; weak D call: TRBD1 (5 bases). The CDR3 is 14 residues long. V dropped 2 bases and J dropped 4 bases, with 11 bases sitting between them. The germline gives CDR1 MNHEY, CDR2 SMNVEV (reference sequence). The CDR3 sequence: CASSLQGSGTEAFF. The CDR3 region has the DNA TGTGCCAGCAGTTTACAGGGATCTGGCACTGAAGCTTTCTTT.

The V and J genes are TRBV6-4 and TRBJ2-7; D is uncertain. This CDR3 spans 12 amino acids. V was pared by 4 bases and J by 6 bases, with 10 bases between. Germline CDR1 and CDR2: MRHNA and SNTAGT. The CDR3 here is CASSVRDPEQYF. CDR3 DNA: TGTGCCAGCAGTGTTAGGGATCCCGAGCAGTACTTC.

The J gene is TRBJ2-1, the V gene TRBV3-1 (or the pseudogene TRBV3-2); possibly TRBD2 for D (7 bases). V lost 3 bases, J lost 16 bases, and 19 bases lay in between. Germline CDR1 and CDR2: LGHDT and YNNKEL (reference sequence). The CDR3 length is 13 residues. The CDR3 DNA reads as TGTGCCAGCAGCCAGGGGGGGCAGGGGAAACCATTCTTC. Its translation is CASSQGGQGKPFF.

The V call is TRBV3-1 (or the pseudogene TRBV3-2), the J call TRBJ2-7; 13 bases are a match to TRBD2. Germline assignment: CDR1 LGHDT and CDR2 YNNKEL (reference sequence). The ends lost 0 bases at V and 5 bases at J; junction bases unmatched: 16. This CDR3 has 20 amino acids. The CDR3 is CASSQDLRTSGSGLLDEQYF. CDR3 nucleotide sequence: TGTGCCAGCAGCCAAGATCTTAGGACTAGCGGGAGTGGATTGTTAGACGAGCAGTACTTC.

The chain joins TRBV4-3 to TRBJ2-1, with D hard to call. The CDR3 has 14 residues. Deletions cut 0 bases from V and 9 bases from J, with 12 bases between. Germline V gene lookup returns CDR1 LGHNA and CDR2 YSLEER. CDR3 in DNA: TGCGCCAGCAGCCAAGATCACTTGGGCGGTGAGCAGTTCTTC. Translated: CASSQDHLGGEQFF.

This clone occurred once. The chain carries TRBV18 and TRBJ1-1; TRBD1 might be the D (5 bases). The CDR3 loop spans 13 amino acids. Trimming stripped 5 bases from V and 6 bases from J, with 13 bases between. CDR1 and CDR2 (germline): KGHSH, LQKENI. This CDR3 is CASSVSGRAEAFF. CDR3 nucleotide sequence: TGTGCCAGCTCAGTTTCAGGGAGGGCTGAAGCTTTCTTT.

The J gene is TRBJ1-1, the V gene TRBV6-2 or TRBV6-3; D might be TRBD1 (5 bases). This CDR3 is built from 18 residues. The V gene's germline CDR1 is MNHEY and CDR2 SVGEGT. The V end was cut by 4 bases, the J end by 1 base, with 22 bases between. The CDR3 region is CASSSAGRRWGTNTEAFF. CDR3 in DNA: TGTGCCAGCAGTTCGGCGGGACGGCGTTGGGGAACGAACACTGAAGCTTTCTTT.

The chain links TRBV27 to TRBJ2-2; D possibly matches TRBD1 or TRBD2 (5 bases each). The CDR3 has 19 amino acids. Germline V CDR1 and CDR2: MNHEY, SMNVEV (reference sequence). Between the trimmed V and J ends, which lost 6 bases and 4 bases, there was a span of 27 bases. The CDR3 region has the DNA TGTGCCAGCAGCAAAACCGGGGCCCTCCAAACGTACATCACCGGGGAGCTGTTTTTT. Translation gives CASSKTGALQTYITGELFF.

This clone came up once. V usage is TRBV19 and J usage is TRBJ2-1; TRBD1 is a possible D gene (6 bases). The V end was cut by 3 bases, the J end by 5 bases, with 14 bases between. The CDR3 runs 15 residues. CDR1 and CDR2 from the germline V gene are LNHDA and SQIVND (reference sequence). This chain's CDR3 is CASSMAWTEHNEQFF. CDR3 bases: TGTGCCAGTAGTATGGCTTGGACAGAACACAATGAGCAGTTCTTC.

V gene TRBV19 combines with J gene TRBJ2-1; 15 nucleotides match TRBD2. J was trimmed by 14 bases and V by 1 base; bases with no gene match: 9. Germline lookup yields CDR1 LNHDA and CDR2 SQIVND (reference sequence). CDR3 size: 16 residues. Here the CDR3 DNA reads TGTGCCAGTAGTATAGGGACTAGCGGGAGGGGGATGGGGGAGTTCTTC. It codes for CASSIGTSGRGMGEFF.